Listed here are 17 T cell receptor beta chains from one sample, sequenced in a study of CD8+ T cells in alopecia areata. Extraction and reverse transcription of RNA yielded cDNA as the sequencing template. The method was immunoSEQ multiplex PCR; TCRdb's version includes in-frame clones alone and lacks a portion of them. Among 140,000 to 150,000 clones listed, approximately 87% were seen once. The sequenced sample was CD8+ T cells sorted from blood, obtained at week 0. The receptors shown here come from a human donor with alopecia areata.

V and J are TRBV6-5 and TRBJ2-7; 11 positions match TRBD1. Germline trimming cut 7 bases from V and 6 bases from J; bases unmatched to any gene: 5. The CDR3 extends over 13 amino acids. Germline V gives CDR1 MNHEY, CDR2 SVGAGI. CDR3: CASTQGQGAEQYF. CDR3 DNA sequence: TGTGCCAGCACACAAGGACAGGGGGCCGAGCAGTACTTC.

The chain couples TRBV19 to TRBJ1-5, with TRBD1 as a possible D gene (5 bases). Trimming cost V 3 bases and J 0 bases, with 9 bases left between them. The length of the CDR3 is 15 residues. Germline CDR1 reads LNHDA; CDR2 reads SQIVND (reference sequence). The CDR3 region has the DNA TGTGCCAGTAGTATGGACAATTATAGCAATCAGCCCCAGCATTTT. Translated: CASSMDNYSNQPQHF. Using reference TRBV19 and TRBJ1-5 for the parts outside the CDR3, the full variable domain is DGGITQSPKYLFRKEGQNVTLSCEQNLNHDAMYWYRQDPGQGLRLIYYSQIVNDFQKGDIAEGYSVSREKKESFPLTVTSAQKNPTAFYLCASSMDNYSNQPQHFGDGTRLSIL.

V is TRBV15 and J is TRBJ2-7, with 7 bases matching TRBD1. Per germline, CDR1 LNHNV and CDR2 YYDKDF (reference sequence). Trimming removed 4 bases from V and 10 bases from J; junction bases left unmatched: 22. The CDR3 extends over 17 amino acids. Here the CDR3 DNA reads TGTGCCACCAGCAATCAGCCCCGGGACAGCGCCCGAGAAAGTCAGTACTTC. Translated: CATSNQPRDSARESQYF.

This rearrangement joins TRBV4-1 to TRBJ2-7; 7 nucleotides line up with TRBD1. Trimming at V came to 1 base and at J to 2 bases, leaving 5 bases not matched to a gene. CDR1 is MGHRA, CDR2 YSYEKL, per germline. This CDR3 is built from 15 residues. The CDR3: CASSQGWQGAYEQYF. The DNA for the CDR3 is TGCGCCAGCAGCCAAGGATGGCAGGGGGCCTACGAGCAGTACTTC.

CDR3 DNA: TGTGCCAGCTCACCGGACAGGGAATATGAGCAGTTCTTC. Residues: CASSPDREYEQFF. The chain links TRBV18 to TRBJ2-1; TRBD1 aligns across 8 bases. Germline assignment: CDR1 KGHSH and CDR2 LQKENI. The CDR3 is made up of 13 amino acids. J gave up 8 bases and V 3 bases, and 3 bases lay outside the gene matches.

The rearrangement joins TRBV29-1 to TRBJ1-2; TRBD1 agrees at 8 bases. V trimming: 0 bases; J trimming: 8 bases; junction bases outside the gene matches: 14. Germline CDR1 reads SQVTM; CDR2 reads ANQGSEA. The CDR3 spans 16 residues. The CDR3 nucleotides are TGCAGCGTTGAAGATCAAGTTGGGCAGGGGGCGCGCGGCTACACCTTC. Residues: CSVEDQVGQGARGYTF.

The chain joins TRBV13 to TRBJ1-4; 10 bases fit TRBD1. Germline CDR1 PRHDT, CDR2 FYEKMQ (reference sequence). The CDR3 consists of 15 residues. V lost 5 bases and J lost 6; bases outside the gene matches: 6. The CDR3 protein is CASSMRQGADEKLFF. The CDR3 DNA sequence: TGTGCCAGCAGCATGCGACAGGGGGCGGATGAAAAACTGTTTTTT. Drawing the rest from reference TRBV13 and TRBJ1-4, the complete variable domain is AAGVIQSPRHLIKEKRETATLKCYPIPRHDTVYWYQQGPGQDPQFLISFYEKMQSDKGSIPDRFSAQQFSDYHSELNMSSLELGDSALYFCASSMRQGADEKLFFGSGTQLSVL.

This chain uses TRBV4-1 with TRBJ2-5; the match to TRBD1 covers 10 bases. The J segment lost 3 bases and the V segment lost 1 base, leaving 2 bases of the junction unmatched. This CDR3 comprises 15 residues. Germline V gives CDR1 MGHRA, CDR2 YSYEKL. The CDR3 nucleotides are TGCGCCAGCAGCCAAGCGACAGGGGGCGAAGAGACCCAGTACTTC. It yields the protein CASSQATGGEETQYF.

V and J are TRBV2 and TRBJ2-1; possible D gene TRBD2, 6 bases. The V end lost 7 bases, the J end lost 10 bases, and 14 bases lay between the germline ends. The CDR3 length is 12 residues. Germline V gene lookup returns CDR1 SNHLY and CDR2 FYNNEI. CDR3 coding DNA: TGTGCCAGCACCGAATGGGCGGGAGAGCAGTTCTTC. It translates to CASTEWAGEQFF.

In its sample, this clone was seen once. The chain employs TRBV30 and TRBJ2-1, with 11 bases aligning to TRBD2. The CDR3 runs to 14 residues. Trimming at V came to 7 bases and at J to 10 bases, leaving 12 bases not matched to a gene. Germline CDR1 and CDR2: GTSNPN and SVGIG (reference sequence). The CDR3 coding sequence is TGTGCCTCCTACATAGCGGGAGGGTTCTACGAGCAGTTCTTC. This encodes CASYIAGGFYEQFF.

The chain links TRBV7-8 to TRBJ2-2, with 9 bases fitting TRBD1. CDR1 and CDR2 from the germline V gene are SGHVS and FQNEAQ. V was clipped by 5 bases and J by 6 bases; unmatched bases: 4. CDR3 length: 14 amino acids. This CDR3 is CASSGTGFPGELFF. The DNA of the CDR3 is TGTGCCAGCAGCGGGACAGGGTTTCCCGGGGAGCTGTTTTTT.

This CDR3 is CASSWTGGSGELFF. DNA for the CDR3: TGTGCCAGCAGCTGGACAGGGGGCAGCGGGGAGCTGTTTTTT. The chain carries TRBV7-8 and TRBJ2-2, with 11 bases that match TRBD1. Trimming removed 4 bases from V and 7 bases from J; junction bases left unmatched: 2. The CDR3 sequence is 14 residues long. Germline V gene lookup returns CDR1 SGHVS and CDR2 FQNEAQ.

The rearrangement uses TRBV5-6 and TRBJ2-3, with TRBD1 matching 7 bases. Germline V gene lookup returns CDR1 SGHDT and CDR2 YYEEEE. This CDR3 has 15 amino acids. V dropped 5 bases and J dropped 0; count of bases not matched to a gene: 6. Here the CDR3 reads CASSGGQRSTDTQYF. The CDR3 DNA reads as TGTGCCAGCAGTGGGGGACAGAGGAGCACAGATACGCAGTATTTT.

V gene TRBV6-5 combines with J gene TRBJ2-1; D is ambiguous. This CDR3 spans 14 amino acids. Looked up from germline, CDR1 is MNHEY and CDR2 is SVGAGI. Between the trimmed V and J ends, which lost 2 bases and 5 bases, there was a span of 10 bases. For the CDR3, the DNA is TGTGCCAGCAGTTACGGTCAGCTAAACAATGAGCAGTTCTTC. Translation: CASSYGQLNNEQFF.

The chain uses TRBV5-4 and TRBJ2-1; D possibly corresponds to TRBD2 (5 bases). Germline loops: CDR1 SGHNT, CDR2 YYREEE (reference sequence). V lost 1 base and J 8 bases, leaving 7 bases between the germline ends. CDR3 length: 12 residues. The CDR3 DNA follows: TGTGCCAGCAGCTTGAGCGGCGATGAGCAGTTCTTC. It codes for CASSLSGDEQFF.

The rearrangement uses TRBV29-1 and TRBJ2-1, with 11 bases that match TRBD1. The V and J ends lost 7 bases and 4 bases, in that order; junction bases with no gene match: 6. The CDR3 extends over 14 amino acids. Germline V gene lookup returns CDR1 SQVTM and CDR2 ANQGSEA. The CDR3 sequence: CSGTGQGAYNEQFF. The CDR3 DNA reads as TGCAGCGGGACCGGACAGGGGGCATACAATGAGCAGTTCTTC.

The genes are TRBV29-1 and TRBJ1-2; 7 nucleotides line up with TRBD1. The germline V gene encodes CDR1 SQVTM and CDR2 ANQGSEA. CDR3 length: 12 amino acids. The V segment lost 6 bases and the J segment 1 base; nucleotides outside the gene matches: 2. CDR3 DNA sequence: TGCAGCGTAGGGACAGTTAACTATGGCTACACCTTC. It yields the protein CSVGTVNYGYTF.